This T cell receptor beta chain was recorded in a study of blood T cell repertoires in COVID-19. Overall study context: Acute and convalescent COVID-19 samples came from the United States, Italy and Spain.

The CDR3 is made up of 15 amino acids. The table came from immunoSEQ multiplex PCR; TCRdb's copy has only in-frame clones and leaves some out. The table includes roughly 43,000 clones, more than 65% detected once. Sample: peripheral blood. The chain links TRBV21-1 to TRBJ1-6; no check of the table's D call, TRBD1, against the DNA was made. TRBV21-1 is described as a pseudogene. The source of this sequence is a woman in her sixties with acute or convalescent COVID-19. The CDR3 nucleotides are TGTGCCAGCAGCAAAGTGGGCCGGATTAATTCACCCCTCCACTTT. Protein product: CASSKVGRINSPLHF.